These T cell receptor beta chains were read from a single sample in a study of blood T cells in healthy people across ages. TCRdb redid the calling of the 5' RACE reads with MiXCR, one entry per CDR3 protein. The repertoire includes fewer than 1.5 million distinct CDR3 sequences, 35% to 45% of them detected once, and 7.9% sits in the top ten. Material for sequencing was blood. These receptor sequences come from a woman in her late teens or twenties in good health. Each CDR3 is given with its conserved first and last residue. A D gene is named only where the DNA matches it firmly. Expanded clones are given a class, and other clones once, few, many or no size at all.

>.|once|TRBV18|TRBJ1-2|13
CASSATQMGGYTF
TGTGCCAGCTCAGCGACTCAGATGGGGGGCTACACCTTC
>TRBD2|.|TRBV7-2|TRBJ2-7|14
CASSPGTSWYEQYF
TGTGCCAGCAGCCCTGGGACTAGCTGGTACGAGCAGTACTTC
>.|few|TRBV5-1|TRBJ1-2|13
CASSLNPDNGYTF
TGCGCCAGCAGCTTGAATCCAGATAATGGCTACACCTTC
>TRBD2|once|TRBV7-2|TRBJ2-7|18
CASSYMTPSGSSSYEQYF
TGTGCCAGCAGCTACATGACCCCTAGCGGGAGCTCCTCCTACGAGCAGTACTTC
>.|.|TRBV10-3|TRBJ1-2|16
CAISEVSWGNNYGYTF
TGTGCCATCAGTGAGGTCTCTTGGGGGAATAACTATGGCTACACCTTC
>TRBD1|few|TRBV30|TRBJ1-1|13
CAWSSTGFTEAFF
TGTGCCTGGAGTTCGACAGGGTTCACTGAAGCTTTCTTT
>.|.|TRBV6-6|TRBJ2-5|12
CASSYSNGGSYF
TGTGCCAGCAGTTACTCGAACGGCGGGTCGTACTTC
>.|.|TRBV30|TRBJ2-2|14
CAWSGPSNTGELFF
TGTGCCTGGAGTGGGCCCTCGAACACCGGGGAGCTGTTTTTT
>.|.|TRBV12-3/TRBV12-4|TRBJ1-3|15
CASRRQDSAGNTIYF
TGTGCCAGCAGGAGACAGGACAGTGCTGGAAACACCATATATTTT
>.|.|TRBV6-5|TRBJ1-5|15
CASSLAAGPSQPQHF
TGTGCCAGCAGTCTTGCCGCCGGTCCCAGTCAGCCCCAGCATTTT
>TRBD1|few|TRBV27|TRBJ1-1|13
CASSLGTDTEAFF
TGTGCCAGCAGTTTGGGGACAGACACTGAAGCTTTCTTT
>TRBD2|.|TRBV4-1|TRBJ2-7|15
CASSHERESYNEQYF
TGCGCCAGCAGCCACGAGCGGGAGTCCTACAATGAGCAGTACTTC
>.|.|TRBV29-1|TRBJ2-1|12
CSVEAQSNEQFF
TGCAGCGTTGAAGCCCAGAGCAATGAGCAGTTCTTC
>.|.|TRBV29-1|TRBJ1-1|12
CSTGTPNTEAFF
TGCAGCACCGGGACACCTAACACTGAAGCTTTCTTT
>.|.|TRBV12-3/TRBV12-4|TRBJ2-1|15
CASSAGVGASYEQFF
TGTGCCAGCAGTGCTGGTGTCGGGGCCAGCTACGAGCAGTTCTTC
>TRBD1|few|TRBV7-2|TRBJ1-5|14
CASSVQGAGQPQHF
TGTGCCAGCAGCGTACAGGGGGCGGGTCAGCCCCAGCATTTT
>TRBD1|.|TRBV4-2|TRBJ1-5|13
CASSQGGGRTQHF
TGTGCCAGCAGCCAGGGAGGGGGCAGAACCCAGCATTTT
>.|.|TRBV11-2|TRBJ1-2|14
CASSRREGHYGYTF
TGTGCCAGCAGCCGTAGGGAGGGGCACTATGGCTACACCTTC
>TRBD1|.|TRBV2|TRBJ1-5|15
CASRLGTGSNQPQHF
TGTGCCAGCAGACTCGGGACAGGTAGCAATCAGCCCCAGCATTTT
>.|few|TRBV12-3/TRBV12-4|TRBJ1-2|12
CASSPVLYGYTF
TGTGCCAGCAGTCCGGTCCTCTATGGCTACACCTTC
>.|few|TRBV5-1|TRBJ1-2|15
CASSLGTFGDYGYTF
TGCGCCAGCAGCTTAGGCACTTTCGGGGACTATGGCTACACCTTC
>.|.|TRBV7-3|TRBJ1-1|14
CASSQAPGAGKAFF
TGTGCCAGCAGCCAGGCCCCAGGTGCGGGAAAAGCTTTCTTT
>.|.|TRBV29-1|TRBJ1-2|14
CSVVLGTGNYGYTF
TGCAGCGTTGTCCTTGGGACGGGGAACTATGGCTACACCTTC
>.|.|TRBV7-2|TRBJ2-7|14
CASSAESTRYEQYF
TGTGCCAGCAGCGCCGAGTCTACCCGGTACGAGCAGTACTTC
>.|few|TRBV27|TRBJ2-1|17
CASSPRLGAGGYNEQFF
TGTGCCAGCAGTCCACGGCTGGGAGCGGGCGGTTACAATGAGCAGTTCTTC
>.|.|TRBV28|TRBJ1-2|15
CASSSIKGGVGGYTF
TGTGCCAGCAGTTCAATAAAGGGGGGCGTAGGTGGCTACACCTTC
>.|.|TRBV4-2|TRBJ2-7|13
CASSLLLANEQYF
TGTGCCAGCAGCCTTCTCCTAGCGAACGAGCAGTACTTC
>.|.|TRBV5-1|TRBJ2-7|14
CASSPLFPYNEQYF
TGCGCCAGCAGCCCGCTATTCCCCTACAATGAGCAGTACTTC
>.|.|TRBV20-1|TRBJ1-4|16
CSAREIRAEGDEKLFF
TGCAGTGCTAGAGAAATCAGAGCGGAGGGGGATGAAAAACTGTTTTTT
>.|.|TRBV12-3/TRBV12-4|TRBJ1-2|13
CASSQSGNYGYTF
TGTGCCAGCAGCCAGTCAGGAAATTATGGCTACACCTTC
>TRBD1|.|TRBV2|TRBJ1-5|14
CASQWSQGDQPQHF
TGTGCCAGCCAGTGGTCACAGGGGGATCAGCCCCAGCATTTT
>TRBD1|many|TRBV7-2|TRBJ2-7|14
CASSLGDRGYEQYF
TGTGCCAGCAGCTTAGGGGACAGGGGTTACGAGCAGTACTTC
>.|.|TRBV20-1|TRBJ1-2|11
CSAKPGVGYTF
TGCAGTGCCAAACCGGGGGTCGGCTACACCTTC
>TRBD1|.|TRBV7-8|TRBJ2-1|15
CASSLGGMAINEQFF
TGTGCCAGCAGCCTAGGGGGCATGGCGATCAATGAGCAGTTCTTC
>.|few|TRBV20-1|TRBJ2-7|12
CSATRRPDEQYF
TGCAGTGCTACCCGGAGGCCGGACGAGCAGTACTTC
>.|.|TRBV6-5|TRBJ1-1|14
CASSYSDEGTEAFF
TGTGCCAGCAGTTACTCCGACGAGGGGACTGAAGCTTTCTTT
>TRBD1|few|TRBV7-2|TRBJ2-1|14
CASSFGTANNEQFF
TGTGCCAGCAGCTTCGGGACAGCCAACAATGAGCAGTTCTTC
>TRBD1|few|TRBV12-5|TRBJ1-1|14
CASGPGQGFTEAFF
TGTGCTAGTGGCCCCGGACAGGGCTTTACTGAAGCTTTCTTT
>.|.|TRBV5-1|TRBJ1-1|14
CASREVGPNTEAFF
TGCGCCAGCAGAGAGGTAGGGCCGAACACTGAAGCTTTCTTT
>.|.|TRBV2|TRBJ2-5|14
CASSEAEDRETQYF
TGTGCCAGCAGTGAAGCAGAAGACCGAGAGACCCAGTACTTC
>TRBD1|.|TRBV4-1|TRBJ1-1|15
CASSQRPGTGEWAFF
TGCGCCAGCAGCCAACGTCCCGGGACAGGGGAGTGGGCTTTCTTT
>TRBD1|.|TRBV27|TRBJ2-1|15
CASSPKGTGYNEQFF
TGTGCCAGCAGTCCAAAAGGGACAGGTTACAATGAGCAGTTCTTC
>.|few|TRBV20-1|TRBJ2-5|13
CSARRGAKETQYF
TGCAGTGCTAGAAGGGGGGCGAAAGAGACCCAGTACTTC
>TRBD2|.|TRBV6-5|TRBJ2-3|15
CASRLAGRSTDTQYF
TGTGCCAGCAGGCTAGCGGGAAGGAGCACAGATACGCAGTATTTT
>TRBD1|few|TRBV18|TRBJ2-3|15
CASSFGQGALDTQYF
TGTGCCAGCTCATTCGGACAGGGGGCCTTAGATACGCAGTATTTT
>.|few|TRBV4-1|TRBJ1-2|17
CASSKKASDAANYGYTF
TGCGCCAGCAGCAAAAAAGCGTCGGACGCGGCTAACTATGGCTACACCTTC
>TRBD2|.|TRBV11-1|TRBJ2-1|18
CASSFKRLADSSYNEQFF
TGTGCCAGCAGCTTCAAGCGACTAGCGGATAGCTCCTACAATGAGCAGTTCTTC
>.|.|TRBV3-1|TRBJ2-1|17
CASSHEAGTYSYNEQFF
TGTGCCAGCAGCCATGAGGCCGGGACCTACTCCTACAATGAGCAGTTCTTC
>TRBD1|.|TRBV27|TRBJ2-7|14
CASSSTNQGQAQYF
TGTGCCAGCAGTTCGACAAACCAGGGACAGGCGCAGTACTTC
>.|.|TRBV4-1|TRBJ1-3|13
CTSSQDFGNTIYF
TGCACCAGCAGCCAAGACTTCGGAAACACCATATATTTT
>.|.|TRBV2|TRBJ2-1|13
CASRKLGYNEQFF
TGTGCCAGCAGGAAATTAGGGTACAATGAGCAGTTCTTC
>.|few|TRBV20-1|TRBJ2-1|14
CSASSGVAYNEQFF
TGCAGTGCTTCTTCAGGGGTTGCCTACAATGAGCAGTTCTTC
>.|.|TRBV24-1|TRBJ2-7|13
CATSDAGQVKQYF
TGTGCCACCAGTGATGCGGGCCAGGTCAAGCAGTACTTC